Detailed here is one TCR beta chain. PCR amplification relied on 60 Vbeta primers (plus 13 Jbeta primers). Produced via immunoSEQ multiplex PCR; TCRdb's table is partial and in-frame only. This sample has around 150,000 clones; about 74% occur once, and the top ten carry 2%. The CDR3 is 15 amino acids. Germline V gives CDR1 SNHLY, CDR2 FYNNEI. The germline V and J ends were trimmed by 10 bases and 0 bases, with 19 bases remaining between them. This record comes from a study of cytomegalovirus exposure and HLA in healthy donors. The sequence was collected from a man aged 25-40 years in good health and CMV-seronegative. Material: PBMCs. This rearrangement joins TRBV2 to TRBJ2-7, with D perhaps matching TRBD1 (5 bases). CDR3 sequence: CATKTDLESSYEQYF. CDR3 sequence (DNA): TGTGCCACCAAGACAGATCTCGAAAGCTCCTACGAGCAGTACTTC.